This T cell receptor (beta chain) was identified in a study of graft-versus-host responses after intestinal transplantation. For this clone: The target antigen is unknown.

The CDR3 extends over 15 amino acids. Trimming cost V 3 bases and J 4 bases, with 13 bases left between them. The V gene's germline CDR1 is MNHEY and CDR2 SMNVEV (reference sequence). The method was immunoSEQ multiplex PCR; TCRdb's version includes in-frame clones alone and lacks a portion of them. The sample has about 130,000 clones; around 90% are singletons. The material was unstimulated CD4+ T cells sorted from spleen or lymph node cells, obtained before intestinal transplant. This chain uses TRBV27 with TRBJ2-1; no firm D call. This receptor was obtained from a human donor who received an intestinal transplant. The CDR3 DNA reads as TGTGCCAGCAGTTTGATTAAGCTACGATACAATGAGCAGTTCTTC. This translates into CASSLIKLRYNEQFF.